Following are 12 T cell receptor beta chains from one sample sequenced in a study of T cells in women clearing cervical HPV infection. Using immunoSEQ multiplex PCR, the repertoire was profiled, and TCRdb retains in-frame clones only, with some absent. This listing includes 20,000 to 25,000 clones. The sequencing input was blood buffy coat. The receptor set was obtained from a woman between 18 and 70 years old with a cervical HPV16 infection that either progressed to CIN3+ or cleared (not recorded which).

About this clone itself: The read gets to within 3 residues of the CDR3 end, and the germline J gene fills in the rest. The gene calls are TRBV4-1 and TRBJ1-4; 7 bases agree with TRBD1. The J segment lost 3 bases and the V segment lost 4 bases, leaving 14 bases of the junction unmatched. The CDR3 loop spans 18 amino acids. Looked up from germline, CDR1 is MGHRA and CDR2 is YSYEKL. CDR3 residues: CASSPRRYGQAPNEKLFF. CDR3 bases read: TGCGCCAGCAGCCCCCGCAGATATGGACAGGCCCCTAATGAAAAA.

On this clone: The read ends 3 residues shy of where the CDR3 ends; the end is completed using the germline J gene. The chain carries TRBV6-2 or TRBV6-3 and TRBJ2-5, with D possibly matching TRBD2 (6 bases). Between the trimmed V and J ends, which lost 2 bases and 7 bases, there was a span of 14 bases. Germline values: CDR1 MNHEY, CDR2 SVGEGT. The length of the CDR3 is 14 residues. This CDR3 reads CASSYAASAGTQYF. CDR3 DNA (partial): TGTGCCAGCAGTTACGCGGCTAGCGCAGGGACC.

On this clone itself: The sequence runs out 3 residues before the end of the CDR3; the remainder is reconstructed from the germline J gene. The V and J genes are TRBV20-1 and TRBJ2-4; a weak D match, TRBD1 (7 bases). V dropped 6 bases and J dropped 5 bases, with 20 bases sitting between them. This CDR3 has 15 amino acids. Looked up from germline, CDR1 is DFQATT and CDR2 is SNEGSKA (reference sequence). The DNA read from the CDR3 is TGCAGTGCCCCCCCATTGACAGGGAGGCAAAACATT. Protein: CSAPPLTGRQNI. The complete CDR3 reads CSAPPLTGRQNIQYF.

Points on this clone: The DNA ends 3 residues before the CDR3 does, and the rest of the CDR3 is filled in from the germline J gene. V is TRBV29-1 and J is TRBJ2-5; 7 bases agree with TRBD1. In germline, CDR1 is SQVTM, CDR2 ANQGSEA. This CDR3 has 13 amino acids. V lost 5 bases and J lost 5; bases outside the gene matches: 8. The sequenced part of the CDR3 DNA is TGCAGCGTTTCACAGGGGACGGGTGAGACC. Translation: CSVSQGTGET. The whole CDR3 sequence reads CSVSQGTGETQYF.

As regards this clone: The read terminates 3 residues before the CDR3 end, so the remaining end is supplied by the germline J gene. The chain has TRBV20-1 and TRBJ2-3, with 7 bases fitting TRBD1. The CDR3 is made up of 16 amino acids. Per germline, CDR1 DFQATT and CDR2 SNEGSKA (reference sequence). Incomplete CDR3 DNA: TGCAGTGCTAGAGATCTTCGACAGGGTAGTATGCAGCCG. It encodes CSARDLRQGSMQP. The full CDR3 protein reads CSARDLRQGSMQPQYF.

With regard to this clone: The missing CDR3 end, 3 residues past where the read stops, is filled in from the germline J gene. The gene calls are TRBV18 and TRBJ1-6; perhaps TRBD1 as D (6 bases). The CDR3 sequence is 14 residues long. V gave up 2 bases and J gave up 7 bases, with 9 bases separating them. Germline V gene sequence: CDR1 KGHSH, CDR2 LQKENI. Incomplete CDR3 DNA: TGTGCCAGCTCACCAGACAGGATCAATTCACCC. Translated: CASSPDRINSP. The full CDR3 is CASSPDRINSPLHF.

As concerns this clone: The read terminates 3 residues ahead of where the CDR3 ends, so the germline J gene completes it. The rearrangement links TRBV6-1 to TRBJ1-2; tentative D call: TRBD1 (6 bases). CDR3 size: 12 residues. The germline V gene encodes CDR1 MNHNS and CDR2 SASEGT. The ends were cut back, 4 bases at V and 4 bases at J, with 7 bases in the middle. CDR3: CASSAGAYGYTF. The DNA read from the CDR3 is TGTGCCAGCAGTGCAGGGGCCTATGGC.

Remarks on this clone: The missing CDR3 end, 3 residues past where the read stops, is filled in from the germline J gene. This chain joins TRBV2 and TRBJ2-3; 9 bases match TRBD1. CDR3 length equals 13 residues. Germline V gene lookup returns CDR1 SNHLY and CDR2 FYNNEI. This CDR3 reads CASRGTGYQPQYF. CDR3 DNA, as far as it was read: TGTGCCAGCAGAGGGACAGGGTATCAGCCG.

Regarding this clone: Read data end 3 residues before the CDR3 end; the end is taken from the germline J gene. V gene TRBV24-1 combines with J gene TRBJ2-3, with 12 bases matching TRBD1. V lost 7 bases and J lost 2; bases outside the gene matches: 3. CDR1 and CDR2 from the germline V gene are KGHDR and SFDVKD. The CDR3 consists of 15 residues. The CDR3 bases that were read are TGTGCCACCAGAGAGGGACAGGGGGCCACAGATACG. This encodes CATREGQGATDT. The full CDR3 reads CATREGQGATDTQYF.

Details on this clone: The read falls 3 residues short of the CDR3 end, and the missing part is taken from the germline J gene. The chain links TRBV30 to TRBJ2-7; perhaps TRBD1 as D (6 bases). V lost 3 bases and J lost 5, with 11 bases in between. The CDR3 length is 12 residues. CDR1 is GTSNPN and CDR2 is SVGIG in the germline V gene (reference sequence). CDR3 region: CAWSAQGHEQYF. Partial CDR3 DNA: TGTGCCTGGAGCGCACAGGGCCACGAG.

Turning to this clone: The read halts 3 residues ahead of the CDR3 end, with the missing end drawn from the germline J gene. The rearrangement uses TRBV5-5 and TRBJ1-2, with D maybe TRBD1 (5 bases). Trimming stripped 2 bases from V and 6 bases from J, with 11 bases between. Germline V gene data show CDR1 as SGHKS and CDR2 as YYEKEE (reference sequence). The CDR3 totals 13 residues. The part of the CDR3 DNA that was read is TGTGCCAGCAGCTTCTCGTCAGGGCATGGC. This gives the protein CASSFSSGHG. The complete CDR3 reads CASSFSSGHGYTF.

In regard to this clone: The CDR3 is cut off 3 residues early in the read; its end comes from the germline J gene. The sample has other DNA sequences that encode this CDR3 too. The rearrangement links TRBV19 to TRBJ2-1; D is possibly TRBD2 (5 bases). CDR3 length: 13 residues. Trimming removed 3 bases from V and 5 bases from J, with 8 bases in between. CDR1 is LNHDA and CDR2 is SQIVND in the germline V gene (reference sequence). CDR3 DNA (partial): TGTGCCAGTAGTATCACGGGGAACAATGAG. Protein product: CASSITGNNE. The whole CDR3 is CASSITGNNEQFF.